This T cell receptor beta chain was recovered during a study of blood T cell repertoires in COVID-19. Turning to the study itself: COVID-19 samples from acute and convalescent phases originated in the United States, Italy and Spain. T cells, B-cell-depleted T cells, or PBMCs provided the cDNA or gDNA that served as material.

Assay used: immunoSEQ multiplex PCR; TCRdb lists only in-frame clones, some missing. Of more than 250,000 clones in the sample, roughly 82% were seen once. This receptor was obtained from a woman in her forties or fifties with acute or convalescent COVID-19. The specimen sequenced was peripheral blood.

The CDR3 region is CASSPWTGNEKLFF. CDR3 bases: TGTGCCAGCAGCCCTTGGACGGGGAATGAAAAACTGTTTTTT. The chain combines TRBV7-2 with TRBJ1-4; no firm D call. CDR3 length: 14 amino acids. CDR1 is SGHTA and CDR2 is FQGNSA in the germline V gene. Deletions cut 5 bases from V and 5 bases from J, with 12 bases between.